This T cell receptor beta chain was identified during a study of cytomegalovirus exposure and HLA in healthy donors. Study-wide findings and caveats: Later analysis showed TCR association rates varying by HLA locus, highest for DRB1 and lowest for HLA-C.

In the case of this clone: Its specificity is unknown.

Vbeta (60) and Jbeta (13) primers were used in the PCR. Assay used: immunoSEQ multiplex PCR; TCRdb lists only in-frame clones, some missing. The sample includes 150,000 to 200,000 clones, around 62% of them seen just once. Specimen: PBMCs. This clonotype was sampled from a middle-aged man in good health and CMV-seronegative.

For the CDR3, the DNA is TGTGCCAGTAGTATTGGTTGGGGACAGGGATACAATGAGCAGTTCTTC. Translated: CASSIGWGQGYNEQFF. The genes are TRBV19 and TRBJ2-1, with TRBD1 matching over 9 bases. The CDR3 length is 16 residues. CDR1 LNHDA and CDR2 SQIVND come from the germline V gene (reference sequence). V lost 3 bases to trimming and J lost 4 bases; unmatched junction nucleotides: 7.